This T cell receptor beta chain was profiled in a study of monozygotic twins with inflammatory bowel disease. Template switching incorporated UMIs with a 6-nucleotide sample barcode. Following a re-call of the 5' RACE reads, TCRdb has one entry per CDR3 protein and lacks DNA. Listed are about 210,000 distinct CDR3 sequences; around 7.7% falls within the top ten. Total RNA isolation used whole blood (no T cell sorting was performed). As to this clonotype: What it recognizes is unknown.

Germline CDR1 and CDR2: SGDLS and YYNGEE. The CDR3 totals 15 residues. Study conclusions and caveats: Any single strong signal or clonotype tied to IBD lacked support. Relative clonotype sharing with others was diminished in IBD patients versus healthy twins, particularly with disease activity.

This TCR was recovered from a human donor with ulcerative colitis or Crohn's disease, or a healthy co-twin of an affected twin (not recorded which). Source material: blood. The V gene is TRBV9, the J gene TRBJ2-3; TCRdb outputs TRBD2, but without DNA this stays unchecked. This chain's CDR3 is CASSVAWQGGGTQYF.